This T cell receptor (beta chain) came from a study of T cell clonality in common variable immunodeficiency. The data were produced by immunoSEQ multiplex PCR, yet TCRdb's version contains in-frame clones alone and is incomplete. The repertoire shows under 50,000 clones, none seen only once; the top ten take 0.68%. This clone was counted at least ten times. The read finishes 3 residues shy of the CDR3 end, and the germline J gene is used to complete it. The CDR3 consists of 16 residues. V trimming: 3 bases; J trimming: 5 bases; junction bases outside the gene matches: 6. Germline CDR1 is KGHSH and CDR2 is LQKENI.

V gene TRBV18 combines with J gene TRBJ2-2; 10 bases are shared with TRBD1. This sequence was found in a person aged 18-69 years in good health. The sample taken for sequencing was peripheral blood mononuclear cells. Partial CDR3 DNA: TGTGCCAGCTCACCGATGGACAGGGGGAAGACCGGGGAG. Translating gives CASSPMDRGKTGE. The complete CDR3 reads CASSPMDRGKTGELFF.